Listed below are T cell receptor beta chains from one sample, sequenced in a study of T cell repertoires and Cas9 in healthy adults. Sequenced by immunoSEQ multiplex PCR; TCRdb stores in-frame clones only, minus some. Among over a thousand clones listed, around 80% were seen once. Sequencing was done on a sample of SpCas9-reactive Tregs (CD4+, CD25+, CD127-, CD137+, CD154-) from PBMCs; culture status not recorded. These receptors were taken from a human donor in good health. Both conserved end residues are part of each CDR3. D genes are given only for firm matches. Size tells how often a clone was seen (once, few, many) or the class of an expanded clone, and some rows leave it out.

d_call clone_size j_call v_call cdr3_nt cdr3_aa
TRBD2 once TRBJ2-3 TRBV6-6 TGTGCCAGCAGTTACCGCGAACTAGCGGGGTACCAGTATTTT CASSYRELAGYQYF
TRBD2 once TRBJ2-2 TRBV5-6 TGTGCCAGCAGCTTCTTTGGACTGCTAGCGGGGGGGCCCGGGGAGCTGTTTTTT CASSFFGLLAGGPGELFF
. . TRBJ2-6 TRBV9 TGTGCCAGCAGCGCCCTGTCTGGGGCCAACGTCCTGACTTTC CASSALSGANVLTF
TRBD2 . TRBJ2-7 TRBV7-6 TGTGCCAGCAGCTCCCTAGCGGGAGTAATCTACGAGCAGTACTTC CASSSLAGVIYEQYF
. once TRBJ2-2 TRBV25-1 TGTGCCAGCAGCGAGCCCGGACTCATAAACACCGGGGAGCTGTTTTTT CASSEPGLINTGELFF
. . TRBJ2-3 TRBV2 TGTGCCAGCAGTGAACGTGGCACGCCTAGCACAGATACGCAGTATTTT CASSERGTPSTDTQYF
. . TRBJ1-3 TRBV4-1 TGCGCCAGCAGCCCGTGGGGGGGTTCCGGAAACACCATATATTTT CASSPWGGSGNTIYF
. few TRBJ1-3 TRBV19 TGTGCCAGTAGTATTTATCTGGGAAACACCATATATTTT CASSIYLGNTIYF
. . TRBJ1-4 TRBV5-1 TGCGCCAGCAGCGTGGGAGGGTTTGGTGAAAAACTGTTTTTT CASSVGGFGEKLFF
. . TRBJ1-5 TRBV7-9 TGTGCCAGCAGCTTAGGGTATAGCAATCAGCCCCAGCATTTT CASSLGYSNQPQHF
. . TRBJ2-2 TRBV6-6 TGTGCCAGCAAGCTAATGGAGGAGCTGTATTTT CASKLMEELYF
TRBD1 . TRBJ2-7 TRBV18 TGTGCCAGCTCACCCTCTGGACAGGGGCAAAACTTC CASSPSGQGQNF
. . TRBJ2-3 TRBV7-4 TGTGCCAGCAGCTTAGACGGGGGAAGGACAGATACGCAGTATTTT CASSLDGGRTDTQYF
. once TRBJ1-6 TRBV7-9 TGTGCCAGCAGCTTAGGGATAGGTGATTCACCCCTCCACTTT CASSLGIGDSPLHF
. once TRBJ2-3 TRBV11-1 TGTGCCAGCAGCTTAGGTCCCACTAGCACAGATACGCAGTATTTT CASSLGPTSTDTQYF
. . TRBJ1-1 TRBV18 TGTGCCAGCTCACCTCAGTCATGGGACACTGAAGCTTTCTTT CASSPQSWDTEAFF
TRBD1 once TRBJ1-2 TRBV30 TGTGCCTGGAGTGAACTTGGGACAGGGGGCTATGGCTACACCTTC CAWSELGTGGYGYTF
. . TRBJ1-3 TRBV7-3 TGTGCCAGCAGTTCTCAGGGGACCACTGGAAACACCATATATTTT CASSSQGTTGNTIYF
. few TRBJ1-4 TRBV27 TGTGCCAGCAGTTTAAAGGGAAGGCGTGATGAAAAACTGTTTTTT CASSLKGRRDEKLFF
. . TRBJ1-1 TRBV20-1 TGCAGTGCTATACGAGTCGGTGAAGCTTTCTTT CSAIRVGEAFF
TRBD1 once TRBJ1-5 TRBV28 TGTGCCAGCAGACAGACAGGGGCCAATCAGCCCCAGCATTTT CASRQTGANQPQHF
TRBD1 . TRBJ2-1 TRBV6-6 TGTGCCAGCAGTTACCGACAGGGGATTCACAATGAGCAGTTCTTC CASSYRQGIHNEQFF
. once TRBJ1-6 TRBV6-1 TGTGCCAGCAGTGAAGATAAGGGAAGGGGTTCACCCCTCCACTTT CASSEDKGRGSPLHF
. . TRBJ1-1 TRBV28 TGTGCCAGCAACGAGGACCCCCTGGAGGCTTTCTTT CASNEDPLEAFF
. . TRBJ2-2 TRBV7-2 TGTGCCAGCAGCTCGCAGGGGACTACCAACACCGGGGAGCTGTTTTTT CASSSQGTTNTGELFF
TRBD2 . TRBJ2-1 TRBV7-2 TGTGCCACCTTGGTGACTAGCGCATACAATGAGCAGTTCTTC CATLVTSAYNEQFF
TRBD1 . TRBJ2-5 TRBV27 TGTGCCAGCAGAAGAACAGGGGTGGAGGAATACCAAGAGACCCAGTACTTC CASRRTGVEEYQETQYF
TRBD1 . TRBJ1-1 TRBV7-9 TGTGCCAGCAGCATTTTGGACAGGGACACTGAAGCTTTCTTT CASSILDRDTEAFF
TRBD1 . TRBJ2-1 TRBV7-2 TGTGCCAGCAGCTTAGACAGGGGCGGCTACAATGAGCAGTTCTTC CASSLDRGGYNEQFF
. . TRBJ2-5 TRBV11-3 TGTGCCAGCAGCCTTACACAAGAGACCCAGTACTTC CASSLTQETQYF
. few TRBJ1-2 TRBV4-1 TGCGCCAGCAGCCAAGAGAGCTATGGCTACACCTTC CASSQESYGYTF
. . TRBJ1-2 TRBV6-1 TGTGCCAGCAGTGAATCCATTTATGGCTACACCTTC CASSESIYGYTF
TRBD1 . TRBJ1-3 TRBV30 TGTGCCTGCAGGGACAGGGGGCATGGAAACACCATATATTTT CACRDRGHGNTIYF
TRBD1 . TRBJ1-5 TRBV15 TGTGCCACCAGCAGAGATGGACAGGGGGATCAGCCCCAGCATTTT CATSRDGQGDQPQHF
. few TRBJ2-2 TRBV11-2 TGTGCCAGCAGCTTAGTTGGGTCCGGCACCGGGGAGCTGTTTTTT CASSLVGSGTGELFF
. . TRBJ2-3 TRBV6-5 TGTGCCAGCTCAGGGGCCGCACCTTACACAGATACGCAGTATTTT CASSGAAPYTDTQYF
TRBD2 . TRBJ2-3 TRBV7-3 TGTGCCAGCAGCTTAGGTGTAGCGGGTGCCACAGATACGCAGTATTTT CASSLGVAGATDTQYF
TRBD2 . TRBJ2-3 TRBV29-1 TGCAGCGTCTCCCACGGGAGGGCCTCCACATACACAGATACGCAGTATTTT CSVSHGRASTYTDTQYF
. . TRBJ2-2 TRBV7-7 TGTGCCAGCAGCTTAGCGTATGGGAACACCGGGGAGCTGTTTTTT CASSLAYGNTGELFF
. . TRBJ1-2 TRBV6-6 TGTGCCAGCAGTTACGATGGCTACACCTTC CASSYDGYTF
. . TRBJ1-5 TRBV19 TGTGCCAGTAGTATATTGTCCGGGAAGGGTGAGCCCCAGCATTTT CASSILSGKGEPQHF
TRBD2 . TRBJ2-7 TRBV7-2 TGTGCCAGCAGCTTAGCTAGCGGGGGGGTTTCCTACGAGCAGTACTTC CASSLASGGVSYEQYF
TRBD1 . TRBJ2-3 TRBV7-3 TGTGCCAGCAGCTCATGGGACAGGGTATCCGATACGCAGTATTTT CASSSWDRVSDTQYF
. few TRBJ1-5 TRBV7-2 TGTGCCAGCAGCTTAGCTCGTGAAGGAGCCCAGCATTTT CASSLAREGAQHF
. few TRBJ2-7 TRBV9 TGTGCCAGCAGCGTAGATGGCAGGTCCTACGAGCAGTACTTC CASSVDGRSYEQYF